The next 24 T cell receptor beta chains were all read from a single sample in a study of blood T cells in healthy people across ages. A second PCR of about 7 to 12 cycles used a sample-barcoded 5' primer and a J-beta primer mix. In TCRdb, the 5' RACE reads were re-called with MiXCR into one record per CDR3 protein. Of fewer than 700,000 distinct CDR3 sequences in the sample, 40% to 45% are singletons; the top ten hold roughly 30%. The sample consisted of blood. The receptors derive from a man aged 80 or over in good health.

Concerning this clonotype itself: This clone may be a read error of a much larger clone one base away. In DNA form, the CDR3 reads TGCGGCGTTGAAGGACAGGGAGGGACCCAGTACTTC. Its protein product is CGVEGQGGTQYF. The chain recombines TRBV29-1 with TRBJ2-5, with 8 bases matching TRBD1. In germline, CDR1 is SQVTM, CDR2 ANQGSEA. The CDR3 consists of 12 residues.

This clonotype was seen a single time. The chain carries TRBV5-1 and TRBJ2-2; 7 nucleotides align to TRBD1. Germline CDR1 SGHRS, CDR2 YFSETQ. Unmatched junction bases numbered 13, after V lost 4 bases and J lost 1 base. The CDR3 runs to 18 residues. CDR3 region: CASSPNPRQGVNTGELFF. The DNA of the CDR3 is TGCGCCAGCAGCCCCAACCCCCGACAGGGTGTGAACACCGGGGAGCTGTTTTTT.

With regard to this clonotype: A much bigger clone sits one base away, suggesting this may be a read error. The chain combines TRBV12-3 or TRBV12-4 with TRBJ2-7; 10 bases fit TRBD1. CDR3 length equals 14 residues. CDR3 bases: TGTGCCAGCAGTGTAGCGGGACAGGGGTACGAGCAGTACTTC. It codes for CASSVAGQGYEQYF.

This clonotype appeared a few times. The chain carries TRBV4-2 and TRBJ2-5; D assignment may be TRBD1 or TRBD2 (6 bases each). The J call is in doubt because the DNA end fits TRBJ2-7 better. This CDR3 has 15 amino acids. From germline, CDR1 is LGHNA and CDR2 YNFKEQ. The CDR3 sequence is CASSQDLTGAYEQYF. In nucleotides, the CDR3 is TGTGCCAGCAGCCAGGACCTCACGGGGGCATACGAGCAGTACTTC.

This clonotype was detected only a few times. This chain links TRBV20-1 with TRBJ2-7; 10 nucleotides line up with TRBD1. Germline V gene lookup returns CDR1 DFQATT and CDR2 SNEGSKA (reference sequence). V lost 5 bases to trimming and J lost 2 bases; unmatched junction nucleotides: 6. There are 14 residues in the CDR3. CDR3 protein: CSAVDRGGPYEQYF. In DNA, the CDR3 is TGCAGTGCTGTGGACAGGGGGGGACCCTACGAGCAGTACTTC.

This clonotype was seen a single time. This chain joins TRBV15 and TRBJ2-1, with D perhaps being TRBD1 or TRBD2 (7 bases each). The germline V gene encodes CDR1 LNHNV and CDR2 YYDKDF (reference sequence). The V gene lost 6 bases and the J gene lost 8 bases, with 20 bases spanning the gap. The CDR3 spans 15 residues. For the CDR3, the DNA is TGTGCCACCAGGAATGGGGAGGGGGCGGTTGATGAGCAGTTCTTC. Its translation is CATRNGEGAVDEQFF.

In its sample, this clonotype was seen a few times. V usage is TRBV18 and J usage is TRBJ2-1, with 12 bases identical to TRBD2. This CDR3 is 16 amino acids long. With V trimmed by 0 bases and J by 8 bases, 5 bases remained unmatched. Germline lookup yields CDR1 KGHSH and CDR2 LQKENI. The CDR3 protein is CASSPPTSGGYDEQFF. CDR3 sequence (DNA): TGTGCCAGCTCACCACCCACTAGCGGGGGGTACGATGAGCAGTTCTTC.

This clonotype occurred a few times. The gene calls are TRBV6-1 and TRBJ1-2; D is uncertain. This CDR3 spans 13 amino acids. Germline CDR1 MNHNS, CDR2 SASEGT. V shed 4 bases and J shed 2 bases, with 8 bases lying between them. The CDR3 is CASSVPGNYGYTF. In DNA form, the CDR3 reads TGTGCCAGCAGTGTCCCGGGAAACTATGGCTACACCTTC.

This clonotype was recorded a few times. CDR3: CSARALANIQYF. As DNA, the CDR3 is TGCAGTGCTAGGGCCCTAGCGAACATTCAGTACTTC. V is TRBV20-1 and J is TRBJ2-4, with TRBD2 as a possible D gene (6 bases). Trimming pared 3 bases from V and 7 bases from J, leaving 10 bases between. This CDR3 comprises 12 residues. CDR1 and CDR2 (germline): DFQATT, SNEGSKA (reference sequence).

About this clonotype: This sequence may be a read error, since a much larger clone differs from it by one base. The V call is TRBV14, the J call TRBJ2-5, with 7 bases fitting TRBD1. Germline CDR1 reads SGHDN; CDR2 reads FVKESK. CDR3 length: 15 amino acids. V shed 4 bases, J shed 4 bases, and the junction held 9 bases outside the gene matches. The CDR3, as DNA: TGTGCCAGCAGCCGAGTGTTGGCAGGGGGAGAGACCCAGTACTTC. Translating it yields CASSRVLAGGETQYF.

Comment on this clonotype: Relative to the germline gene, one junction end is altered; a read error may explain this. The chain joins TRBV6-2 or TRBV6-3 to TRBJ2-3, with 9 bases that match TRBD1. The CDR3 loop spans 19 amino acids. Germline-derived CDR1 and CDR2 are MNHEY and SVGEGT. The CDR3 DNA follows: TGTACCAGCAGTTACCCCTGGTTACAGGGGGCGTCTAGCACAGATACGCAGTATTTT. Translated: CTSSYPWLQGASSTDTQYF.

This clonotype was found a few times. V is TRBV3-1 and J is TRBJ2-3; TRBD2 aligns across 9 bases. After removal of 5 bases from V and 4 bases from J, the junction contained 10 bases not matched to a gene. CDR1 is LGHDT and CDR2 is YNNKEL in the germline V gene (reference sequence). This CDR3 has 16 residues. CDR3 nucleotide sequence: TGTGCCAGCAGCTTAGCGGGGGTGCCCGGCGCAGATACGCAGTATTTT. This gives the protein CASSLAGVPGADTQYF.

This clonotype was found once. This chain connects TRBV18 to TRBJ2-1, with 8 bases aligning to TRBD1. This CDR3 has 14 residues. Trimming took 1 base from V and 9 from J; bases not matched to a gene: 5. The germline CDR1 and CDR2 sequences are KGHSH and LQKENI. The CDR3 protein is CASSPLQGTGEQFF. CDR3 sequence (DNA): TGTGCCAGCTCACCACTACAGGGGACAGGTGAGCAGTTCTTC.

V is TRBV7-2 and J is TRBJ2-3; a weak D match, TRBD2 (6 bases). Germline V gene data show CDR1 as SGHTA and CDR2 as FQGNSA. The V and J ends lost 5 bases and 10 bases respectively, with 25 bases between them. The CDR3 spans 16 residues. The CDR3 region is CASSRIGPGSPDAQYF. The DNA for the CDR3 is TGTGCCAGCAGCCGAATAGGCCCCGGGAGCCCCGATGCGCAGTATTTT.

About this clonotype itself: This sequence may be a read error, since a much larger clone differs from it by one base. V gene TRBV6-8 combines with J gene TRBJ2-7; TRBD1 aligns across 8 bases. This CDR3 has 15 amino acids. Trimming at V came to 2 bases and at J to 2 bases, leaving 5 bases not matched to a gene. Germline-derived CDR1 and CDR2 are MNHGY and SAAAGT. CDR3 sequence reads: CASSYRTGKTYEQYF. The DNA of the CDR3 is TGTGCCAGCAGTTACAGGACAGGGAAAACCTACGAGCAGTACTTC.

This clonotype was detected many times. The V and J genes are TRBV20-1 and TRBJ2-5; 10 bases match TRBD1. V shed 1 base and J 5 bases; nucleotides not matched to a gene: 7. The CDR3 consists of 15 residues. CDR1 is DFQATT and CDR2 is SNEGSKA in the germline V gene (reference sequence). The DNA of the CDR3 is TGCAGTGCTAGAGTCGGGACAGGGGTTGTTGAGACCCAGTACTTC. Translated: CSARVGTGVVETQYF.

This rearrangement joins TRBV21-1 to TRBJ2-1; the D call in the table, TRBD1, was not verified against the DNA. TRBV21-1 is an annotated pseudogene. The length of the CDR3 is 17 residues. The CDR3 loop is CASSKLNRAQNYNEQFF. In nucleotides, the CDR3 is TGTGCCAGCAGCAAACTAAACAGGGCACAGAATTACAATGAGCAGTTCTTC.

V is TRBV28 and J is TRBJ2-1, with 8 bases fitting TRBD2. The junction had 2 bases not matched to a gene; V was cut back by 2 bases and J by 8 bases. The CDR3 is made up of 13 amino acids. The germline CDR1 and CDR2 sequences are MDHEN and SYDVKM. The CDR3 reads CASSLPSGYEQFF. In DNA, the CDR3 is TGTGCCAGCAGTTTACCTAGCGGGTATGAGCAGTTCTTC.

The sample holds many counts of this clonotype. The chain recombines TRBV7-2 with TRBJ2-5, with TRBD2 matching over 7 bases. This CDR3 is 13 amino acids long. The germline gives CDR1 SGHTA, CDR2 FQGNSA. The ends lost 7 bases at V and 5 bases at J; junction bases unmatched: 7. CDR3: CASNPRRGETQYF. The CDR3 bases are TGTGCCAGCAACCCTCGGCGGGGGGAGACCCAGTACTTC.

The genes are TRBV6-6 and TRBJ2-4, with unresolved D. The closer fit of TRBJ2-5 to the DNA end suggests the J call may be wrong. The CDR3 has 13 amino acids. Germline CDR1 reads MNHNY; CDR2 reads SVGAGI (reference sequence). CDR3 protein: CATRGGPQETQYF. CDR3 DNA: TGTGCCACCAGAGGTGGGCCTCAAGAGACCCAGTACTTC.

This clonotype was picked up one time. CDR3 sequence (DNA): TGTGCCAGCAGCAGCGCTAGAGGCCGGAATGAGCAGTTCTTC. Protein: CASSSARGRNEQFF. The rearrangement uses TRBV6-2 or TRBV6-3 and TRBJ2-1; D uncertain. The V end was cut by 6 bases, the J end by 7 bases, with 16 bases between. This CDR3 is 14 amino acids long. Looked up from germline, CDR1 is MNHEY and CDR2 is SVGEGT.

The chain uses TRBV3-1 and TRBJ2-3; 12 bases align to TRBD2. This CDR3 contains 17 residues. V lost 1 base, J lost 0 bases, and 2 bases stayed unmatched. Germline CDR1 reads LGHDT; CDR2 reads YNNKEL (reference sequence). The CDR3 loop reads CASSQGTSGISTDTQYF. CDR3 nucleotide sequence: TGTGCCAGCAGCCAAGGGACTAGCGGGATAAGCACAGATACGCAGTATTTT.

The sample holds a few counts of this clonotype. The chain is built from TRBV9 and TRBJ2-7; TRBD2 is a possible D gene (6 bases). The germline V gene encodes CDR1 SGDLS and CDR2 YYNGEE. V was clipped by 3 bases and J by 0 bases, with 10 bases between them. The CDR3 covers 14 residues. The CDR3 sequence: CASSERGTSYEQYF. The CDR3 DNA is TGTGCCAGCAGCGAACGGGGGACCTCCTACGAGCAGTACTTC.

The gene calls are TRBV20-1 and TRBJ1-4, with D hard to call. With 7 bases removed from V and 8 bases from J, the gap between germline ends came to 17 bases. The CDR3 spans 13 residues. Germline V CDR1 and CDR2: DFQATT, SNEGSKA (reference sequence). In DNA, the CDR3 is TGCAGTGGGTGGAACTCCGGCGCCGAAAAACTGTTTTTT. Encoded protein: CSGWNSGAEKLFF.